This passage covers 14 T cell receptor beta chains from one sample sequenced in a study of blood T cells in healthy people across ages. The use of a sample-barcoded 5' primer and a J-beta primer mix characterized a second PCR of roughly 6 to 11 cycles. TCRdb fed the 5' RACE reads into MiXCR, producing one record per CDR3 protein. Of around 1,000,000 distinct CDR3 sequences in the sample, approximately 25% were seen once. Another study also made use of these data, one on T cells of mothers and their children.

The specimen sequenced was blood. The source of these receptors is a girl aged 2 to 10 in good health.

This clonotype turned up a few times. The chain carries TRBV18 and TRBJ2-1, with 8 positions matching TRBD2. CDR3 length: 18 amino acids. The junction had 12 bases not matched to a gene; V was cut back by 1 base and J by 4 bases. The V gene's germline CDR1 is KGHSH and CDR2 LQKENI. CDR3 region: CASSPRSGGAQLYNEQFF. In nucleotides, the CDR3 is TGTGCCAGCTCACCACGGAGCGGGGGAGCTCAATTATACAATGAGCAGTTCTTC.

The CDR3 here is CASSLAQWTSGSHEQFF. CDR3 in DNA: TGCGCCAGCAGCCTAGCCCAATGGACTAGCGGGTCTCATGAGCAGTTCTTC. This chain uses TRBV5-1 with TRBJ2-1; 11 bases align to TRBD2. This CDR3 comprises 17 residues. The germline gives CDR1 SGHRS, CDR2 YFSETQ. J lost 8 bases, V lost 4 bases, and 14 bases had no gene match.

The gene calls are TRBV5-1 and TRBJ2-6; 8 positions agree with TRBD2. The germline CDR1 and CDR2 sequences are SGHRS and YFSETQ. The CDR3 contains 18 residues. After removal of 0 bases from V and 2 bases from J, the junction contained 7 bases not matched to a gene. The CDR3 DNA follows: TGCGCCAGCAGCTTGGCTAGCGGGCTACGGGCTGGGGCCAACGTCCTGACTTTC. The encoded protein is CASSLASGLRAGANVLTF.

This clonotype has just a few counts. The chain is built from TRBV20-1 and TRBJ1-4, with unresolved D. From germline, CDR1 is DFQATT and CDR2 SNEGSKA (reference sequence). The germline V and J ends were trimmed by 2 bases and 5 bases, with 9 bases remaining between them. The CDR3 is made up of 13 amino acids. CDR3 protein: CSARIDRNEKLFF. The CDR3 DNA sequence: TGCAGTGCTAGAATCGATAGGAATGAAAAACTGTTTTTT.

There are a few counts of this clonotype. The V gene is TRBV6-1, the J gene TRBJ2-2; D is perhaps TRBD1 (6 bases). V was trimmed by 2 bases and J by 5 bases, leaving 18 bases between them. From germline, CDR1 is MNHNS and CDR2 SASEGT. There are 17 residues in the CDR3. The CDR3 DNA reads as TGTGCCAGCAGTGAAATCAGGGGCGCATTTTTTACCGGGGAGCTGTTTTTT. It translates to CASSEIRGAFFTGELFF.

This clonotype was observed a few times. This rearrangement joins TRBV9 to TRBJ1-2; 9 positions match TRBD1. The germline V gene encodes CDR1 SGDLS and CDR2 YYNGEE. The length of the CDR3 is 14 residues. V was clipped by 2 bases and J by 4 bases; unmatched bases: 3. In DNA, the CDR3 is TGTGCCAGCAGCGTCGGGACAGGGAGCTATGGCTACACCTTC. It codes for CASSVGTGSYGYTF.

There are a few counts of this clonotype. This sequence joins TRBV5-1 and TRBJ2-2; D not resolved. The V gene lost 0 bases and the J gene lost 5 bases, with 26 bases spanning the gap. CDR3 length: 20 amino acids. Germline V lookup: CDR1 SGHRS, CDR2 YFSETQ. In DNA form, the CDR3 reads TGCGCCAGCAGCTTGGGGTGGCGAACGAATCCGGGTCTATCAACCGGGGAGCTGTTTTTT. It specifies CASSLGWRTNPGLSTGELFF.

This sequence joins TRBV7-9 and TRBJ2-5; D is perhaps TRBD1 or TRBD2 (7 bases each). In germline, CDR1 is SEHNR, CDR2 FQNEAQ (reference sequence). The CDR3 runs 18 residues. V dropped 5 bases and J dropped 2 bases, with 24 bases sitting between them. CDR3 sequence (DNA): TGTGCCAGCAGCAAGGGAGGGGGCGCGTCGGGCCGACAAGAGACCCAGTACTTC. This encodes CASSKGGGASGRQETQYF.

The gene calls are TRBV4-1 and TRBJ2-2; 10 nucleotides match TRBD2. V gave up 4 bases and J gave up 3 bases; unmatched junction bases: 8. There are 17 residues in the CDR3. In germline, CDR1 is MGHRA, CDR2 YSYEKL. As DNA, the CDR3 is TGCGCCAGCAGCCTAGCCCCTAGCGGGAGTCACACCGGGGAGCTGTTTTTT. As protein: CASSLAPSGSHTGELFF.

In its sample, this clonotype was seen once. DNA for the CDR3: TGTGCCAGCACTCCGCGAGGAGGGATCGCAACTAATGAAAAACTGTTTTTT. Translated, it gives CASTPRGGIATNEKLFF. The chain combines TRBV28 with TRBJ1-4; D unclear. CDR3 size: 17 residues. Germline V gene data show CDR1 as MDHEN and CDR2 as SYDVKM. V was pared by 7 bases and J by 0 bases, with 18 bases between.

CDR3 nucleotide sequence: TGTGCCAGCAACAAGGGGATACTATCCGGAAACACCATATATTTT. Translating it yields CASNKGILSGNTIYF. The chain recombines TRBV12-3 or TRBV12-4 with TRBJ1-3; D might be TRBD1 (5 bases). This CDR3 is built from 15 residues. The ends were cut back, 7 bases at V and 4 bases at J, with 17 bases in the middle.

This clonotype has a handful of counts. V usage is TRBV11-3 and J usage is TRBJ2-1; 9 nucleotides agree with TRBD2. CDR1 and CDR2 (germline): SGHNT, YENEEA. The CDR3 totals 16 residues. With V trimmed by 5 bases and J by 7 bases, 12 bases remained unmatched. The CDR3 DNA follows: TGTGCCAGCAGCCCATTAAGCGGGGGGAGGAGGAATGAGCAGTTCTTC. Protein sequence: CASSPLSGGRRNEQFF. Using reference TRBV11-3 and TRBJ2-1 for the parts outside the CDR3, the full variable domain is EAGVVQSPRYKIIEKKQPVAFWCNPISGHNTLYWYLQNLGQGPELLIRYENEEAVDDSQLPKDRFSAERLKGVDSTLKIQPAELGDSAVYLCASSPLSGGRRNEQFFGPGTRLTVL.

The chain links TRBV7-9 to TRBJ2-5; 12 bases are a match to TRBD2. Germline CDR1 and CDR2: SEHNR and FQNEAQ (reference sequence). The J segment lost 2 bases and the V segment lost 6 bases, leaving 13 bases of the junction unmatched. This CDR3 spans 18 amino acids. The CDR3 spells CASSPRLAGAEIQETQYF. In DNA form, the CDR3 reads TGTGCCAGCAGTCCCAGACTAGCGGGGGCCGAGATTCAAGAGACCCAGTACTTC. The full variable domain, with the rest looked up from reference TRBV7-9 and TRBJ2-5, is DTGVSQNPRHKITKRGQNVTFRCDPISEHNRLYWYRQTLGQGPEFLTYFQNEAQLEKSRLLSDRFSAERPKGSFSTLEIQRTEQGDSAMYLCASSPRLAGAEIQETQYFGPGTRLLVL.

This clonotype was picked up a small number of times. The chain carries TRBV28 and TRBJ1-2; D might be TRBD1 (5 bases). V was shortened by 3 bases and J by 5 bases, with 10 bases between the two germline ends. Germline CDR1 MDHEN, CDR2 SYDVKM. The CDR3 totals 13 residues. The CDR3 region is CASSFLTDYGYTF. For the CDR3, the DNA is TGTGCCAGCAGTTTCCTGACAGATTATGGCTACACCTTC.